The 23 T cell receptor beta chains below all came from one sample that was sequenced in a study of type 1 and type 2 diabetes patients. Amplification started from genomic DNA. The TCR beta CDR3 region was amplified using 30 forward and 13 reverse primers. MiXCR, applied by TCRdb to the multiplex PCR reads, yields one record per CDR3 protein. The sample carries more than 250,000 distinct CDR3 sequences, over 45% recorded once. The sequenced sample was peripheral blood mononuclear cells (PBMCs). These receptors originate from a man younger than 35 with type 2 diabetes.

This clonotype was seen only a few times. The V and J genes are TRBV19 and TRBJ2-5; 7 positions match TRBD1. The J segment lost 1 base and the V segment lost 6 bases, leaving 5 bases of the junction unmatched. Germline V gene data show CDR1 as LNHDA and CDR2 as SQIVND (reference sequence). This CDR3 has 14 amino acids. The CDR3 loop reads CASRRGDSQETQYF. CDR3 DNA sequence: TGTGCCAGTAGACGTGGGGACAGCCAAGAGACCCAGTACTTC. Together with reference TRBV19 and TRBJ2-5, the CDR3 gives the full variable domain: DGGITQSPKYLFRKEGQNVTLSCEQNLNHDAMYWYRQDPGQGLRLIYYSQIVNDFQKGDIAEGYSVSREKKESFPLTVTSAQKNPTAFYLCASRRGDSQETQYFGPGTRLLVL.

On this clonotype itself: This may be a read error, as it is one base from a much larger clone. V and J are TRBV2 and TRBJ1-6; TRBD1 agrees at 9 bases. Germline V gives CDR1 SNHLY, CDR2 FYNNEI. The CDR3 has 16 residues. This CDR3 is CAGSVGTGTLNSPLHF. CDR3 sequence (DNA): TGTGCCGGCAGTGTCGGGACAGGGACGCTTAATTCACCCCTCCACTTT.

The chain is built from TRBV6-6 and TRBJ2-3; 7 bases agree with TRBD1. After removal of 8 bases from V and 0 bases from J, the junction contained 2 bases not matched to a gene. The CDR3 contains 13 residues. Germline CDR1 and CDR2: MNHNY and SVGAGI (reference sequence). CDR3 in amino acids: CASQGDSTDTQYF. In DNA form, the CDR3 reads TGTGCCAGCCAGGGGGATAGCACAGATACGCAGTATTTT.

The CDR3 is CASSYGSSDPLSGANVLTF. CDR3 sequence (DNA): TGTGCCAGCAGCTACGGGAGTTCAGACCCCCTCTCTGGGGCCAACGTCCTGACTTTC. J is TRBJ2-6 and V is TRBV5-6, with D maybe TRBD2 (6 bases). The V end was cut by 3 bases, the J end by 0 bases, with 19 bases between. CDR1 and CDR2 (germline): SGHDT, YYEEEE. This CDR3 is built from 19 residues.

In its sample, this clonotype was seen a few times. The rearrangement joins TRBV28 to TRBJ2-2; D is undetermined. With 4 bases removed from V and 5 bases from J, the gap between germline ends came to 8 bases. This CDR3 contains 13 residues. Germline CDR1 MDHEN, CDR2 SYDVKM. CDR3: CASSSISTGELFF. The CDR3 nucleotides read TGTGCCAGCAGTTCGATAAGTACCGGGGAGCTGTTTTTT. Full variable domain (remainder filled in from reference TRBV28 and TRBJ2-2): DVKVTQSSRYLVKRTGEKVFLECVQDMDHENMFWYRQDPGLGLRLIYFSYDVKMKEKGDIPEGYSVSREKKERFSLILESASTNQTSMYLCASSSISTGELFFGEGSRLTVL.

The chain has TRBV28 and TRBJ1-1; D is uncertain. Trimming pared 5 bases from V and 5 bases from J, leaving 18 bases between. Germline V lookup: CDR1 MDHEN, CDR2 SYDVKM. The CDR3 has 15 amino acids. The CDR3 loop is CASSLSGGIRTEAFF. CDR3 DNA: TGTGCCAGCAGTCTCAGTGGCGGAATAAGAACTGAAGCTTTCTTT.

Notes on this clonotype: Relative to the germline gene, one junction end is altered; a read error may explain this. V and J are TRBV10-1 and TRBJ1-1; the D gene is possibly TRBD1 (5 bases). In germline, CDR1 is WNHNN, CDR2 SYGVQD (reference sequence). The CDR3 contains 18 residues. CDR3 in amino acids: CASSVGVGGVSVDTEAFF. The DNA for the CDR3 is TGTGCCAGCAGCGTAGGAGTCGGGGGAGTATCGGTGGACACTGAAGCTTTCTTT.

In its sample, this clonotype was seen a few times. The junction and the germline gene differ at one end; a read error may be behind it. The chain employs TRBV6-6 and TRBJ1-1; D is unclear. Germline values: CDR1 MNHNY, CDR2 SVGAGI (reference sequence). CDR3 length equals 13 residues. The CDR3 here is CASSLAVGSEAFF. CDR3 sequence (DNA): TGTGCCAGCAGCTTAGCCGTGGGATCTGAGGCTTTCTTT.

The chain couples TRBV28 to TRBJ1-2; D is ambiguous. The germline CDR1 and CDR2 sequences are MDHEN and SYDVKM. The germline V and J ends were trimmed by 0 bases and 4 bases, with 3 bases remaining between them. CDR3 length: 12 amino acids. The DNA for the CDR3 is TGTGCCAGCAGTTTATGGGGCTATGGCTACACCTTC. Translating gives CASSLWGYGYTF.

The chain is built from TRBV5-4 and TRBJ2-1, with D possibly matching TRBD2 (6 bases). Germline assignment: CDR1 SGHNT and CDR2 YYREEE (reference sequence). Trimming pared 6 bases from V and 8 bases from J, leaving 15 bases between. This CDR3 is 13 amino acids long. DNA for the CDR3: TGTGCCAGCAACACATTACGGGACTATGAGCAGTTCTTC. It codes for CASNTLRDYEQFF.

The sample holds a few counts of this clonotype. At one end, the junction sequence differs from germline, possibly due to a read error. CDR3 sequence reads: CATSDYSGGPEQFF. The CDR3 bases are TGTGCCACCAGTGACTATAGCGGGGGCCCCGAGCAGTTCTTC. The chain joins TRBV6-6 to TRBJ2-1; 9 nucleotides match TRBD2. There are 14 residues in the CDR3. The V gene's germline CDR1 is MNHNY and CDR2 SVGAGI (reference sequence).

The rearrangement links TRBV19 to TRBJ2-2, with no clear D. This CDR3 comprises 13 residues. Germline V lookup: CDR1 LNHDA, CDR2 SQIVND (reference sequence). Trimming removed 6 bases from V and 1 base from J, with 6 bases in between. The CDR3 nucleotides are TGTGCCAGTAGGGGCTGGAACACCGGGGAGCTGTTTTTT. Amino acids: CASRGWNTGELFF.

In nucleotides, the CDR3 is TGTGCCAGCAGGAAGACTAGCGGGGGCACAGATACGCAGTATTTT. This gives the protein CASRKTSGGTDTQYF. V gene TRBV2 combines with J gene TRBJ2-3, with 11 bases identical to TRBD2. The ends lost 6 bases at V and 1 base at J; junction bases unmatched: 3. CDR1 and CDR2 from the germline V gene are SNHLY and FYNNEI. The CDR3 runs to 15 residues.

This clonotype has a handful of counts. The V call is TRBV19, the J call TRBJ2-3, with 8 bases that match TRBD1. The CDR3 sequence is 16 residues long. Germline V gene lookup returns CDR1 LNHDA and CDR2 SQIVND (reference sequence). The junction had 9 bases not matched to a gene; V was cut back by 3 bases and J by 4 bases. CDR3 amino acids: CASSIRGRGLSDTQYF. CDR3 coding DNA: TGTGCCAGTAGTATTCGTGGCAGGGGGCTTTCAGATACGCAGTATTTT. Drawing the rest from reference TRBV19 and TRBJ2-3, the complete variable domain is DGGITQSPKYLFRKEGQNVTLSCEQNLNHDAMYWYRQDPGQGLRLIYYSQIVNDFQKGDIAEGYSVSREKKESFPLTVTSAQKNPTAFYLCASSIRGRGLSDTQYFGPGTRLTVL.

The rearrangement uses TRBV20-1 and TRBJ2-7; tentative D call: TRBD1 (6 bases). Germline V gene data show CDR1 as DFQATT and CDR2 as SNEGSKA (reference sequence). The CDR3 runs to 16 residues. Trimming shortened V by 2 bases and J by 1 base, and 18 bases separated the two germline ends. Here the CDR3 reads CSARSSSGVRSYEQYF. The CDR3 DNA follows: TGCAGTGCTAGATCCTCTTCAGGGGTGAGGTCCTACGAGCAGTACTTC.

This chain links TRBV7-3 with TRBJ2-5; D is undetermined. The length of the CDR3 is 13 residues. Germline CDR1 and CDR2: SGHTA and FQGTGA. With 5 bases removed from V and 1 base from J, the gap between germline ends came to 8 bases. The DNA for the CDR3 is TGTGCCAGCAGCCCATACGCCCAAGAGACCCAGTACTTC. It codes for CASSPYAQETQYF. Using reference TRBV7-3 and TRBJ2-5 for the parts outside the CDR3, the full variable domain is GAGVSQTPSNKVTEKGKYVELRCDPISGHTALYWYRQSLGQGPEFLIYFQGTGAADDSGLPNDRFFAVRPEGSVSTLKIQRTERGDSAVYLCASSPYAQETQYFGPGTRLLVL.

CDR3 in DNA: TGCAGTGCTGGGCCTGATCCGTACACCGGGGAGCTGTTTTTT. Its protein is CSAGPDPYTGELFF. V is TRBV20-1 and J is TRBJ2-2; D remains ambiguous. The CDR3 runs 14 residues. The V end lost 5 bases, the J end lost 3 bases, and 13 bases lay between the germline ends. Per the germline V gene, CDR1 is DFQATT and CDR2 is SNEGSKA (reference sequence).

Concerning this clonotype: The junction and the germline gene differ at one end; a read error may be behind it. The J gene is TRBJ1-6, the V gene TRBV7-2; D remains unclear. Germline V gene data show CDR1 as SGHTA and CDR2 as FQGNSA. The CDR3 spans 13 residues. CDR3 residues: CASSRVTLSPLHF. The CDR3 nucleotides read TGCGCCAGCAGCCGAGTGACTCTTTCACCCCTCCACTTT.

V gene TRBV6-6 combines with J gene TRBJ2-7; a weak D match, TRBD1 (6 bases). The V end was cut by 5 bases, the J end by 5 bases, with 19 bases between. This CDR3 has 15 amino acids. Germline V gene sequence: CDR1 MNHNY, CDR2 SVGAGI (reference sequence). The CDR3 DNA reads as TGTGCCAGCAGTCACCGAACAGGGTTACGGGACGAGCAGTACTTC. Amino acids: CASSHRTGLRDEQYF.

This clonotype was counted once. The chain is built from TRBV4-1 and TRBJ2-3, with 11 bases aligning to TRBD2. This CDR3 contains 16 residues. The germline gives CDR1 MGHRA, CDR2 YSYEKL. Trimming cost V 2 bases and J 8 bases; bases outside gene matches: 9. The DNA for the CDR3 is TGCGCCAGCAGCCAAAAACTAGCGGGAGCGATCGGTACGCAGTATTTT. Translated: CASSQKLAGAIGTQYF.

The sample holds many counts of this clonotype. This chain connects TRBV15 to TRBJ1-4; 8 bases match TRBD1. This CDR3 is 19 amino acids long. Germline values: CDR1 LNHNV, CDR2 YYDKDF (reference sequence). V dropped 3 bases and J dropped 3; count of bases not matched to a gene: 15. The DNA for the CDR3 is TGTGCCACCAGCAGTGTCGGCAGGGGGCCTGAAGTGCCTAATGAAAAACTGTTTTTT. It yields the protein CATSSVGRGPEVPNEKLFF.

This clonotype was seen many times. The chain recombines TRBV10-1 with TRBJ2-7; a weak D match, TRBD2 (5 bases). Germline V gene lookup returns CDR1 WNHNN and CDR2 SYGVQD (reference sequence). V lost 3 bases, J lost 5 bases, and 8 bases lay in between. The CDR3 totals 12 residues. CDR3 nucleotides: TGCGCCAGCAGTGACCCCGGGGACGAGCAGTACTTC. Encoded protein: CASSDPGDEQYF.

The CDR3 DNA reads TGCAGTGCTAGAGGCGGACAGACGTCGACCTTGGAGCAGTACTTC. Amino acid sequence: CSARGGQTSTLEQYF. The chain combines TRBV20-1 with TRBJ2-7; D might be TRBD1 (6 bases). V gave up 1 base and J gave up 7 bases, with 20 bases separating them. This CDR3 spans 15 amino acids. Germline V gene lookup returns CDR1 DFQATT and CDR2 SNEGSKA (reference sequence).